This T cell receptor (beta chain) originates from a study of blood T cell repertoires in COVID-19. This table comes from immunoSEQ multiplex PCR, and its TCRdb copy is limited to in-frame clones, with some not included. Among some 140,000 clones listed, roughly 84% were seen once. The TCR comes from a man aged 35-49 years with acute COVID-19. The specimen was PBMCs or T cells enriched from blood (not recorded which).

The CDR3 sequence: CASGDGAGGTDTQYF. The CDR3 bases are TGTGCCAGCGGCGACGGGGCGGGAGGGACAGATACGCAGTATTTT. V usage is TRBV28 and J usage is TRBJ2-3, with 9 bases aligning to TRBD2. CDR3 size: 15 residues. Germline V gene data show CDR1 as MDHEN and CDR2 as SYDVKM. The V and J ends lost 8 bases and 3 bases, in that order; junction bases with no gene match: 9.